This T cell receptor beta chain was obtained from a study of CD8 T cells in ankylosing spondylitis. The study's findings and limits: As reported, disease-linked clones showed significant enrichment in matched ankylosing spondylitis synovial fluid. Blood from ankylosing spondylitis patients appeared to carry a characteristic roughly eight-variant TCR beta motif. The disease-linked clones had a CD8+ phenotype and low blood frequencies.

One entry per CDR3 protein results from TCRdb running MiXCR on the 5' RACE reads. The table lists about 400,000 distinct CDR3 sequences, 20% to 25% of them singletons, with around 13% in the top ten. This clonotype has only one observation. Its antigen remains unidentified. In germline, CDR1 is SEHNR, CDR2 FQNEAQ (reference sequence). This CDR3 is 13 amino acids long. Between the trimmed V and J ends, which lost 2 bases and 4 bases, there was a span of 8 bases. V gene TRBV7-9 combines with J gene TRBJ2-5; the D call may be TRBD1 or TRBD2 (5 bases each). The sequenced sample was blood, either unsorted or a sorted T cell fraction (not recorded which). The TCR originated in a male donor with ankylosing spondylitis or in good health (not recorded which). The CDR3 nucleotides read TGTGCCAGCAGCTTATTGGGGACAGAGACCCAGTACTTC. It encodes CASSLLGTETQYF. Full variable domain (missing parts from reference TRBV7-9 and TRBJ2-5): DTGVSQNPRHKITKRGQNVTFRCDPISEHNRLYWYRQTLGQGPEFLTYFQNEAQLEKSRLLSDRFSAERPKGSFSTLEIQRTEQGDSAMYLCASSLLGTETQYFGPGTRLLVL.